This T cell receptor (beta chain) comes out of a study of T-cell memory formation after mild COVID-19. Concerning this clonotype itself: Its antigen is not known.

Points from the study as a whole: That cross-reactive memory joined was suggested by some responding clones appearing in pre-infection memory.

The germline V gene has CDR1 SGDLS and CDR2 YYNGEE. The CDR3 has 17 residues. V lost 0 bases to trimming and J lost 0 bases; unmatched junction nucleotides: 7. TCRdb ran MiXCR on the 5' RACE reads and lists one entry per CDR3 protein. The repertoire includes about 180,000 distinct CDR3 sequences, roughly 18% of them detected once, and 3.9% sits in the top ten. This TCR was sampled from a man aged 18 to 30 who had mild COVID-19 (a few samples of this study predate the infection). Cell type and time point are not known. The chain joins TRBV9 to TRBJ2-3; 7 bases agree with TRBD2. Input material: PBMCs or a T cell subset sorted from them (not recorded which). The CDR3 reads CASSVAQRGDSTDTQYF. The CDR3 bases are TGTGCCAGCAGCGTAGCCCAGCGGGGAGACAGCACAGATACGCAGTATTTT.